These 19 T cell receptor beta chains were all obtained from the same sample, sequenced in a study of T cells in localized non-small cell lung cancer. Profiling relied on immunoSEQ multiplex PCR, and the TCRdb table lists in-frame clones only, not all of them. Among over 30,000 clones listed, roughly 90% were seen once. Sequenced here: peripheral blood mononuclear cells, sampled before any cancer treatment. The receptors stem from a male donor at least 60 years old with stage II lung adenocarcinoma.

This chain joins TRBV7-9 and TRBJ1-2, with no clear D. Germline V gene sequence: CDR1 SEHNR, CDR2 FQNEAQ (reference sequence). The ends were cut back, 1 base at V and 4 bases at J, with 10 bases in the middle. This CDR3 region has 14 residues. The CDR3 is CASSLGLLGYGYTF. CDR3 DNA sequence: TGTGCCAGCAGCTTAGGGCTGTTGGGCTATGGCTACACCTTC.

The sample holds one count of this clone. The gene calls are TRBV28 and TRBJ1-4, with 12 bases aligning to TRBD1. After removal of 9 bases from V and 7 bases from J, the junction contained 3 bases not matched to a gene. CDR1 is MDHEN and CDR2 is SYDVKM in the germline V gene. The CDR3 contains 13 residues. Written as DNA, the CDR3 is TGTGCCAGTTGGGACAGGGGGCTTGAAAAACTGTTTTTT. This codes for CASWDRGLEKLFF. The full variable domain, completed using reference TRBV28 and TRBJ1-4, is DVKVTQSSRYLVKRTGEKVFLECVQDMDHENMFWYRQDPGLGLRLIYFSYDVKMKEKGDIPEGYSVSREKKERFSLILESASTNQTSMYLCASWDRGLEKLFFGSGTQLSVL.

In this sample, this clone turned up a few times. The chain joins TRBV5-8 to TRBJ2-7; D gene uncertain. CDR1 is SGHTS and CDR2 is YDEGEE in the germline V gene. The CDR3 has 14 residues. The V gene lost 4 bases and the J gene lost 3 bases, with 14 bases spanning the gap. The CDR3 reads CASSPARILYEQYF. The CDR3 DNA sequence: TGTGCCAGCAGCCCCGCCAGGATCCTCTACGAGCAGTACTTC.

The chain links TRBV5-4 to TRBJ2-3; TRBD2 agrees at 9 bases. The CDR3 runs to 16 residues. CDR1 and CDR2 from the germline V gene are SGHNT and YYREEE (reference sequence). V lost 4 bases, J lost 1 base, and 7 bases stayed unmatched. The CDR3 region is CASSPGIAGGTDTQYF. The CDR3 DNA follows: TGTGCCAGCAGCCCCGGGATAGCGGGAGGCACAGATACGCAGTATTTT.

The chain links TRBV28 to TRBJ2-7, with 9 bases fitting TRBD1. The CDR3 length is 16 residues. Trimming took 5 bases from V and 2 from J; bases not matched to a gene: 10. Germline CDR1 reads MDHEN; CDR2 reads SYDVKM. CDR3 sequence: CASSRLGTGFTYEQYF. The DNA of the CDR3 is TGTGCCAGCAGTCGATTAGGGACAGGGTTCACCTACGAGCAGTACTTC.

This chain uses TRBV30 with TRBJ1-4; D gene uncertain. Trimming pared 2 bases from V and 4 bases from J, leaving 14 bases between. The germline CDR1 and CDR2 sequences are GTSNPN and SVGIG (reference sequence). The CDR3 covers 15 residues. CDR3 amino acids: CAWSSGQARNEKLFF. Here the CDR3 DNA reads TGTGCCTGGAGTTCCGGGCAGGCCCGTAATGAAAAACTGTTTTTT.

The chain uses TRBV14 and TRBJ2-3; 7 bases are shared with TRBD2. This CDR3 region has 13 residues. The germline V gene encodes CDR1 SGHDN and CDR2 FVKESK. V lost 1 base to trimming and J lost 14 bases; unmatched junction nucleotides: 9. Here the CDR3 DNA reads TGTGCCAGCAGCCAAGTCCGCGCGGGGGAGTGGTATTTT. It specifies CASSQVRAGEWYF.

This clone has more than one count but fewer than ten. This chain joins TRBV2 and TRBJ2-1; D is unclear. Germline CDR1 reads SNHLY; CDR2 reads FYNNEI. The CDR3 is 13 residues long. Trimming took 1 base from V and 3 from J, leaving 4 bases between them. For the CDR3, the DNA is TGTGCCAGCAGTGAAGGGCGCTACAATGAGCAGTTCTTC. Its translation is CASSEGRYNEQFF.

This clone was counted only a few times. The CDR3 reads CASSFSGGNYGYTF. CDR3 sequence (DNA): TGTGCCAGCAGCTTCTCCGGGGGTAACTATGGCTACACCTTC. The chain joins TRBV5-6 to TRBJ1-2, with D perhaps matching TRBD1 (5 bases). The CDR3 totals 14 residues. Germline lookup yields CDR1 SGHDT and CDR2 YYEEEE. V gave up 2 bases and J gave up 1 base, with 9 bases separating them.

The chain links TRBV28 to TRBJ1-2, with unresolved D. Germline assignment: CDR1 MDHEN and CDR2 SYDVKM. Trimming pared 6 bases from V and 8 bases from J, leaving 19 bases between. This CDR3 comprises 14 residues. The CDR3 spells CASSSPGGSRGYTF. The CDR3 DNA sequence: TGTGCCAGCAGCTCACCCGGCGGCAGCCGCGGCTACACCTTC.

The chain joins TRBV4-1 to TRBJ1-2, with D maybe TRBD1 (6 bases). Germline V gene data show CDR1 as MGHRA and CDR2 as YSYEKL. This CDR3 has 15 amino acids. V was trimmed by 2 bases and J by 2 bases, leaving 12 bases between them. In DNA, the CDR3 is TGCGCCAGCAGCCAAACCGGGACACAAAACTATGGCTACACCTTC. Protein sequence: CASSQTGTQNYGYTF.

The chain uses TRBV6-5 and TRBJ1-1; 8 nucleotides agree with TRBD1. CDR1 MNHEY and CDR2 SVGAGI come from the germline V gene. V trimming: 5 bases; J trimming: 6 bases; junction bases outside the gene matches: 8. The CDR3 has 14 amino acids. The CDR3 sequence: CASSLWTGFAEAFF. The CDR3, as DNA: TGTGCCAGCAGTCTCTGGACAGGGTTCGCTGAAGCTTTCTTT.

The genes are TRBV2 and TRBJ1-3; D remains unclear. Trimming took off 4 bases at V and 7 bases at J, with 8 bases between the two ends. The germline V gene has CDR1 SNHLY and CDR2 FYNNEI. The CDR3 has 12 amino acids. The CDR3 loop reads CASSVNGNTIYF. In DNA, the CDR3 is TGTGCCAGCAGTGTAAATGGGAACACCATATATTTT.

The rearrangement uses TRBV23-1 and TRBJ2-2, with TRBD1 identical over 8 bases. TRBV23-1 is identified as an open reading frame with a role that is uncertain. The junction had 1 base not matched to a gene; V was cut back by 3 bases and J by 1 base. The CDR3 contains 15 residues. CDR3 residues: CASSQGTGNTGELFF. The CDR3 nucleotides are TGCGCCAGCAGTCAGGGGACAGGGAACACCGGGGAGCTGTTTTTT.

The V gene is TRBV28, the J gene TRBJ2-5; TRBD2 agrees at 11 bases. The CDR3 sequence is 14 residues long. CDR1 and CDR2 (germline): MDHEN, SYDVKM. The V gene end was trimmed by 6 bases and the J gene end by 4 bases; junction bases not matched to a gene: 4. The CDR3 nucleotides are TGTGCCAGCAGCGTAGCGGGAGGGAGAGAGACCCAGTACTTC. Protein product: CASSVAGGRETQYF.

The chain links TRBV2 to TRBJ2-2; no reliable D call. Germline loops: CDR1 SNHLY, CDR2 FYNNEI. V lost 3 bases and J lost 13, with 12 bases in between. CDR3 length: 12 amino acids. CDR3 sequence reads: CASSDSLTWLFF. CDR3 DNA: TGTGCCAGCAGTGATAGTCTTACGTGGCTGTTTTTT.

The rearrangement links TRBV28 to TRBJ2-6, with D hard to call. V lost 3 bases, J lost 0 bases, and 6 bases lay in between. The CDR3 is 15 residues long. CDR1 and CDR2 from the germline V gene are MDHEN and SYDVKM. CDR3 nucleotides: TGTGCCAGCAGTTTCGGTGCCTCTGGGGCCAACGTCCTGACTTTC. As protein: CASSFGASGANVLTF.

The rearrangement links TRBV2 to TRBJ1-5; no clear D gene. CDR1 SNHLY and CDR2 FYNNEI come from the germline V gene. The V gene lost 4 bases and the J gene lost 3 bases, with 10 bases spanning the gap. CDR3 length: 14 amino acids. The CDR3 DNA reads as TGTGCCAGCAGTGTCGGAAGGGACAATCAGCCCCAGCATTTT. This translates into CASSVGRDNQPQHF.

The chain couples TRBV5-6 to TRBJ1-2; no clear D. Trimming removed 3 bases from V and 5 bases from J, with 8 bases in between. CDR3 length equals 12 residues. Looked up from germline, CDR1 is SGHDT and CDR2 is YYEEEE. CDR3 DNA: TGTGCCAGCAGCTCTCTTCGGTATGGCTACACCTTC. Translated: CASSSLRYGYTF.